This is a list of T cell receptor beta chains from one sample in a study of blood T cell repertoires in COVID-19. Method: immunoSEQ multiplex PCR; TCRdb's copy keeps in-frame clones and lacks some. The table includes some 180,000 clones, less than 85% detected once. The sequenced sample was peripheral blood. Every receptor here comes from a human donor in a cohort sampled during active COVID-19. Each CDR3 is given with its conserved first and last residue. Fields, in order: V gene, D gene, clone size, J gene, CDR3 DNA, CDR3 protein. The D gene is left open where the match is weak. Rows may omit the clone size; those that give it use once, few, many or a size class.

TRBV2	TRBD1	.	TRBJ2-2	TGTGCCAGCACTTCTAACAGGGGAACCGGGGAGCTGTTTTTT	CASTSNRGTGELFF
TRBV7-3	.	.	TRBJ2-5	TGTGCCAGCAGCTTTCACTTGCAAGAGACCCAGTACTTC	CASSFHLQETQYF
TRBV7-9	TRBD1	.	TRBJ1-1	TGTGCCAGCAGCTATCTGACAGGGGACGCTTTCTTT	CASSYLTGDAFF
TRBV5-6	TRBD1	.	TRBJ2-7	TGTGCCAGCAGCTTGAGTTGGGACAGGGGCACCTACGAGCAGTACTTC	CASSLSWDRGTYEQYF
TRBV29-1	.	.	TRBJ2-5	TGCAGCGTTGGGACATCCCAAGAGACCCAGTACTTC	CSVGTSQETQYF
TRBV5-1	.	.	TRBJ2-7	TGCGCCAGCAGCTTGTCAGGGAACGGTGGCGAGCAGTACTTC	CASSLSGNGGEQYF
TRBV5-1	.	.	TRBJ2-7	TGCGCCAGCAGCTTGGCGGGGGTCTACGAGCAGTACTTC	CASSLAGVYEQYF
TRBV5-6	TRBD1	.	TRBJ2-7	TGTGCCAGCAGCTCCCCCGGGACAGGCTACGAGCAGTACTTC	CASSSPGTGYEQYF
TRBV2	.	.	TRBJ2-3	TGTGCCAGCAGGAGACAGGCCAGGACAGATACGCAGTATTTT	CASRRQARTDTQYF
TRBV5-5	TRBD2	.	TRBJ2-7	TGTGCCAGCAGCTGGAGCGGGGAAGAGCAGTACTTC	CASSWSGEEQYF
TRBV7-9	.	.	TRBJ1-4	TGTGCCAGCAGCTTTTGGGGACTAGGGGCAACTAATGAAAAACTGTTTTTT	CASSFWGLGATNEKLFF
TRBV6-1	TRBD2	.	TRBJ2-1	TGTGCCAGCAGTGAATGGCTAGCGGGGTATAGGAATGAGCAGTTCTTC	CASSEWLAGYRNEQFF
TRBV6-5	.	.	TRBJ1-6	TGTGCCAGCAGTTACAAGGGGTTCGGCAATTCACCCCTCCACTTT	CASSYKGFGNSPLHF
TRBV6-6	TRBD1	.	TRBJ1-2	TGTGCCAGCAGTTACCCCGGACAGGGTATAGGTAGCGGCTACACCTTC	CASSYPGQGIGSGYTF
TRBV7-9	TRBD1	.	TRBJ2-1	TGTGCCAGCAGCACCAGAGGGGGACAGTACTACAATGAGCAGTTCTTC	CASSTRGGQYYNEQFF
TRBV10-1	TRBD2	once	TRBJ2-5	TGCGCCAGCAGTCGAGCTAGCGGGGGGGCTCAAGAGACCCAGTACTTC	CASSRASGGAQETQYF
TRBV7-2	TRBD1	.	TRBJ1-1	TGTGCCAGCAGCATCCGACAGGGTGCTTTCTTT	CASSIRQGAFF
TRBV3-1/TRBV3-2	TRBD1	.	TRBJ1-3	TGTGCCAGCAGCCAAGCGGGACAGGGCTTCGGAAACACCATATATTTT	CASSQAGQGFGNTIYF
TRBV5-4	TRBD1	.	TRBJ2-2	TGTGCCAGCAGCCTGGGGCCAGGGGGTCCCGGGGAGCTGTTTTTT	CASSLGPGGPGELFF
TRBV20-1	.	few	TRBJ2-1	TGCAGTGCTAGAGGTCGCCGGGGGCAGTTCTTC	CSARGRRGQFF
TRBV2	.	.	TRBJ1-5	TGTGCCAGCAGCGCCTCACGGGTAAAAGCGCAGCCCCAGCATTTT	CASSASRVKAQPQHF
TRBV27	TRBD1	.	TRBJ2-3	TGTGCCAGCAGTTCCCCACCTGACAGGGAACTCACAGATACGCAGTATTTT	CASSSPPDRELTDTQYF
TRBV19	.	.	TRBJ1-5	TGTGCCAGTAGTATACCCGGACAGCCAAATCAGCCCCAGCATTTT	CASSIPGQPNQPQHF
TRBV6-2/TRBV6-3	TRBD1	.	TRBJ2-1	TGTGCCAGCAGTTACTCGACCCTGACAGGGGGCGCGGTCAATGAGCAGTTCTTC	CASSYSTLTGGAVNEQFF
TRBV19	.	.	TRBJ2-7	TGTGCCAGTAGTATGGGCAGACTTGGGGGGTCCTACGAGCAGTACTTC	CASSMGRLGGSYEQYF
TRBV19	TRBD2	once	TRBJ2-1	TGTGCCAGTAGTATCGCTAGCGGGGGGGCCGGTGAGCAGTTCTTC	CASSIASGGAGEQFF
TRBV10-2	.	.	TRBJ2-7	TGCGCCAGCAATCCCGAGCGGGTCTCCTACGAGCAGTACTTC	CASNPERVSYEQYF
TRBV7-9	.	.	TRBJ1-4	TGTGCCAGCAGCCTAGGGGTCCTGACCGGGATTTCAACTAATGAAAAACTGTTTTTT	CASSLGVLTGISTNEKLFF
TRBV11-2	.	.	TRBJ2-7	TGTGCCAGCAACAGAGAGGGAGGTCGAGGGTACTTC	CASNREGGRGYF
TRBV10-3	.	.	TRBJ1-3	TGTGCCATCAGTGAGCCAAACAGGGCGAGCTCTGGAAACACCATATATTTT	CAISEPNRASSGNTIYF
TRBV29-1	.	.	TRBJ2-7	TGCAGCGTTCACACGACTTCCTCCTACGAGCAGTACTTC	CSVHTTSSYEQYF
TRBV25-1	.	once	TRBJ1-2	TGTGCCAGCAGTGAATCGGGGTATGGCTACACCTTC	CASSESGYGYTF
TRBV30	TRBD2	.	TRBJ2-3	TGTGCCTGGAGTGCCGGGACTAGCGGCACAGATACGCAGTATTTT	CAWSAGTSGTDTQYF
TRBV4-2	.	few	TRBJ1-5	TGTGCCAGCAGCCAAGGTCGGAATCAGCCCCAGCATTTT	CASSQGRNQPQHF
TRBV5-4	TRBD1	once	TRBJ2-6	TGTGCCAGCAGCCCTGAAGGGACAGAAGCTAGGGCCAACGTCCTGACTTTC	CASSPEGTEARANVLTF
TRBV6-1	.	once	TRBJ1-1	TGTGCCAGCAGTGACCCCCCCTACACTGAAGCTTTCTTT	CASSDPPYTEAFF
TRBV11-2	TRBD1	.	TRBJ2-7	TGTGCCAGCAGCTTAGGGACAGGCGCCTACGAGCAGTACTTC	CASSLGTGAYEQYF
TRBV29-1	TRBD1	.	TRBJ1-2	TGCAGCGTTGTGGGACAGGACTTCTCTAACTATGGCTACACCTTC	CSVVGQDFSNYGYTF
TRBV4-1	TRBD2	.	TRBJ2-3	TGCGCCAGCAGCCAGGAAAGACAGCGGGGGACAGATACGCAGTATTTT	CASSQERQRGTDTQYF
TRBV5-4	.	.	TRBJ2-1	TGTGCCAGCAGCTTGGACTACCTCTCCTACAATGAGCAGTTCTTC	CASSLDYLSYNEQFF
TRBV10-3	.	.	TRBJ2-1	TGTGCCATCAGTGAGTCATGGGGCCAGAAGCAGTTCTTC	CAISESWGQKQFF
TRBV6-5	.	.	TRBJ2-2	TGTGCCAGCAGTTACCACCCGCCGACAGTGACCGGGGAGCTGTTTTTT	CASSYHPPTVTGELFF
TRBV10-3	TRBD1	.	TRBJ1-1	TGTGCCATCAGGCAGACAGGGGTAGACACTGAAGCTTTCTTT	CAIRQTGVDTEAFF
TRBV15	TRBD1	.	TRBJ2-7	TGTGCCACCAGCAAGCAAGAGGACAGGGGTCCGAGGGAGCAGTACTTC	CATSKQEDRGPREQYF
TRBV5-1	.	.	TRBJ2-1	TGCGCCAGCAGCTTAGTCAGTTGGTCCTACAATGAGCAGTTCTTC	CASSLVSWSYNEQFF
TRBV2	TRBD1	once	TRBJ2-3	TGTGCCAGCACTAAGGACAGGTCTTCAGATACGCAGTATTTT	CASTKDRSSDTQYF
TRBV7-2	TRBD1	.	TRBJ1-1	TGTGCCAGCAGCTCCCCATCGTACAGGGGGAGGGGAACTGAAGCTTTCTTT	CASSSPSYRGRGTEAFF
TRBV5-1	.	.	TRBJ2-2	TGCGCCAGCAGCTTGTCAGGGGTGAACACCGGGGAGCTGTTTTTT	CASSLSGVNTGELFF
TRBV18	.	few	TRBJ1-5	TGTGCCAGCTCAGAACTCTATGAAGATCAGCCCCAGCATTTT	CASSELYEDQPQHF
TRBV5-1	TRBD2	.	TRBJ2-3	TGCGCCAGCAGCCCGGGACTACCTGCCACAGATACGCAGTATTTT	CASSPGLPATDTQYF
TRBV5-1	.	once	TRBJ2-3	TGCGCCAGCAGCCCGCCGGACAGCAACACAGATACGCAGTATTTT	CASSPPDSNTDTQYF
TRBV4-1	TRBD2	.	TRBJ2-3	TGCGCCAGCAGCCAACTACTAGCGGGGGGGCAAAAAGATACGCAGTATTTT	CASSQLLAGGQKDTQYF
TRBV25-1	.	.	TRBJ2-3	TGTGCCAGCAGTGAATTTAGCCTCACAGATACGCAGTATTTT	CASSEFSLTDTQYF